Shown below are 5 T cell receptor beta chains from a single sample sequenced in a study of T cell clonality in common variable immunodeficiency. Generated by immunoSEQ multiplex PCR, the TCRdb table keeps only in-frame clones and is missing some. The data show 35,000 to 50,000 clones, none appearing only once, with 2.5% to 3.5% held by the ten largest. Sequenced input: peripheral blood mononuclear cells. These receptors all stem from a person aged 18-69 years in good health.

This clone has a count of ten or more. The DNA ends 3 residues before the CDR3 does, and the rest of the CDR3 is filled in from the germline J gene. The chain is built from TRBV20-1 and TRBJ2-5, with 12 bases matching TRBD1. This CDR3 contains 14 residues. The V and J ends lost 6 bases and 4 bases, in that order; junction bases with no gene match: 6. The germline V gene has CDR1 DFQATT and CDR2 SNEGSKA (reference sequence). CDR3: CSAGTGGLGETQYF. CDR3 bases read: TGCAGTGCGGGGACAGGGGGCTTAGGAGAGACC.

This clone showed up many times. The CDR3 end lies 3 residues beyond the end of the read and is filled in from the germline J gene. V usage is TRBV7-2 and J usage is TRBJ2-3; the match to TRBD1 covers 7 bases. Germline-derived CDR1 and CDR2 are SGHTA and FQGNSA. The J segment lost 2 bases and the V segment lost 4 bases, leaving 6 bases of the junction unmatched. The CDR3 extends over 15 amino acids. CDR3 bases read: TGTGCCAGCAGCTCTCAGACAGGGATCACAGATACG. This codes for CASSSQTGITDT. The entire CDR3 protein reads CASSSQTGITDTQYF.

Ten or more counts support this clone. The CDR3 goes on 3 residues after the read ends, and that part is filled in from the germline J gene. V and J are TRBV6-1 and TRBJ1-1, with 12 bases that match TRBD1. This CDR3 spans 16 amino acids. Looked up from germline, CDR1 is MNHNS and CDR2 is SASEGT. The V and J ends lost 0 bases and 6 bases, in that order; junction bases with no gene match: 5. The CDR3 protein is CASSEAGTGGFAEAFF. The sequenced CDR3 bases are TGTGCCAGCAGTGAAGCCGGGACAGGGGGCTTCGCTGAA.

This clone has at least ten counts. The read stops 3 residues short of the end of the CDR3; the missing end is completed from the germline J gene. The chain combines TRBV20-1 with TRBJ2-1; 10 bases fit TRBD2. The ends lost 5 bases at V and 1 base at J; junction bases unmatched: 11. Germline V lookup: CDR1 DFQATT, CDR2 SNEGSKA (reference sequence). This CDR3 region has 17 residues. This chain's CDR3 is CSAPDPRSGRSYNEQFF. The DNA read from the CDR3 is TGCAGTGCTCCCGATCCCCGTAGCGGGAGGTCCTACAATGAG.

This clone was seen ten or more times. The CDR3 extends 3 residues past the end of the read, so its final part is completed from the germline J gene. The gene calls are TRBV2 and TRBJ2-7, with D possibly TRBD1 on 5 matching bases. Trimming removed 3 bases from V and 0 bases from J, with 9 bases in between. The CDR3 is 14 amino acids. Germline V gene sequence: CDR1 SNHLY, CDR2 FYNNEI. CDR3 sequence: CASSEGQGSYEQYF. Partial CDR3 DNA: TGTGCCAGCAGTGAGGGGCAGGGCTCCTACGAG.